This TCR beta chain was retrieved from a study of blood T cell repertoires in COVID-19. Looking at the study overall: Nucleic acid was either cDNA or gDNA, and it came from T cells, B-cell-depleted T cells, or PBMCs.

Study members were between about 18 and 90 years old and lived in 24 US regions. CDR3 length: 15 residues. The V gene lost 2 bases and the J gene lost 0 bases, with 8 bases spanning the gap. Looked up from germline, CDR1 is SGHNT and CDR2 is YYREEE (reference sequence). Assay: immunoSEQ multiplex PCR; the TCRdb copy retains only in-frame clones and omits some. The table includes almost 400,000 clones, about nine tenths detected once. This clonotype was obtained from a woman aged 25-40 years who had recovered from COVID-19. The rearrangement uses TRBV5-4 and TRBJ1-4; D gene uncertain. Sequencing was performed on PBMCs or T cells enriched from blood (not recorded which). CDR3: CASSFGRATNEKLFF. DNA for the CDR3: TGTGCCAGCAGCTTCGGGCGGGCAACTAATGAAAAACTGTTTTTT.